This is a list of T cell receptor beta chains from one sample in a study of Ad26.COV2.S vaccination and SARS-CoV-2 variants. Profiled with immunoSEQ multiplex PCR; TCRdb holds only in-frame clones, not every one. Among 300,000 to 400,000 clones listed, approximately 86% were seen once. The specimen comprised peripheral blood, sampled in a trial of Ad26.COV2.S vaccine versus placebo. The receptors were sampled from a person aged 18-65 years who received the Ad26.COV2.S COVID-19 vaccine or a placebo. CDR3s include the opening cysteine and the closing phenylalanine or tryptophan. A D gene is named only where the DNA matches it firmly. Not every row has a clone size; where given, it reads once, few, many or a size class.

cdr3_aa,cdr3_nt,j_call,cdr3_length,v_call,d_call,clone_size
CASSATGLSYNEQFF,TGTGCCAGCAGCGCCACGGGACTCTCCTACAATGAGCAGTTCTTC,TRBJ2-1,15,TRBV6-4,.,.
CASSLEYSGTDTQYF,TGTGCCAGCAGCTTAGAATATTCCGGCACAGATACGCAGTATTTT,TRBJ2-3,15,TRBV11-2,.,.
CASSQEGVFGYGYTF,TGTGCCAGCAGCCAAGAAGGGGTTTTCGGCTATGGCTACACCTTC,TRBJ1-2,15,TRBV14,.,.
CASSQDVGRINEKLFF,TGTGCCAGCAGCCAAGATGTGGGAAGGATAAATGAAAAACTGTTTTTT,TRBJ1-4,16,TRBV4-2,.,.
CASSYAGLSTDTQYF,TGTGCCAGCAGTTACGCGGGGTTGAGCACAGATACGCAGTATTTT,TRBJ2-3,15,TRBV6-5,.,.
CASSPGPYNEQFF,TGTGCCAGCAGCCCGGGACCGTACAATGAGCAGTTCTTC,TRBJ2-1,13,TRBV7-2,.,.
CASSPPRGSDHSYEQYF,TGTGCCAGCAGCCCCCCCCGTGGTAGTGACCATTCCTACGAGCAGTACTTC,TRBJ2-7,17,TRBV11-2,.,.
CASRRVQGQQPQHF,TGTGCCAGCAGGAGGGTGCAGGGGCAGCAGCCCCAGCATTTT,TRBJ1-5,14,TRBV28,.,few
CASSQGGGSIGTQYF,TGCGCCAGCAGCCAAGGTGGCGGGAGTATTGGTACGCAGTATTTT,TRBJ2-3,15,TRBV4-3,TRBD2,.
CASSPRTSQEQFF,TGCGCCAGCAGCCCGCGGACTAGCCAAGAGCAGTTCTTC,TRBJ2-1,13,TRBV5-1,TRBD2,.
CASSPSGTNYGYTF,TGTGCCAGCAGCCCCTCCGGGACCAACTATGGCTACACCTTC,TRBJ1-2,14,TRBV28,.,once
CASPMGQGPDTQYF,TGTGCCAGCCCAATGGGACAGGGGCCAGATACGCAGTATTTT,TRBJ2-3,14,TRBV27,TRBD1,.
CASSLPTPRGGFSYEQYF,TGCGCCAGCAGCTTGCCTACCCCCCGAGGGGGCTTTTCCTACGAGCAGTACTTC,TRBJ2-7,18,TRBV5-1,TRBD1,.
CASSLASGAETQYF,TGTGCCAGCAGCTTAGCTAGCGGGGCAGAGACCCAGTACTTC,TRBJ2-5,14,TRBV7-2,TRBD2,.
CASHRGEQYF,TGTGCCAGCCACAGGGGCGAGCAGTACTTC,TRBJ2-7,10,TRBV6-5,TRBD1,.
CASSFGGQGYNEQFF,TGTGCCAGCAGTTTCGGGGGCCAGGGGTACAATGAGCAGTTCTTC,TRBJ2-1,15,TRBV27,.,.
CASSEGTGETETQYF,TGTGCCAGCAGCGAGGGGACAGGGGAAACGGAGACCCAGTACTTC,TRBJ2-5,15,TRBV11-1,TRBD1,once
CASSHTGTGDYEQYF,TGCGCCAGCAGCCATACCGGGACAGGTGACTACGAGCAGTACTTC,TRBJ2-7,15,TRBV4-1,TRBD1,.
CASRPGQGYEQYF,TGTGCCAGCAGGCCGGGACAGGGTTACGAGCAGTACTTC,TRBJ2-7,13,TRBV6-5,TRBD1,.
CASSLTSMNTEAFF,TGTGCCAGCAGTTTAACGTCGATGAACACTGAAGCTTTCTTT,TRBJ1-1,14,TRBV6-2/TRBV6-3,.,once
CASSQVRSLAGIYNEQFF,TGTGCCAGCAGCCAAGTCCGCTCCCTAGCGGGGATTTACAATGAGCAGTTCTTC,TRBJ2-1,18,TRBV4-2,TRBD2,.
CASSGQAPGNSPLHF,TGTGCCAGCAGCGGACAGGCCCCGGGTAATTCACCCCTCCACTTT,TRBJ1-6,15,TRBV7-2,TRBD1,.
CASTGGYNEQFF,TGTGCCAGCACAGGGGGTTACAATGAGCAGTTCTTC,TRBJ2-1,12,TRBV2,TRBD1,.
CASRSGGFTYNEQFF,TGTGCCAGCCGCTCGGGGGGGTTTACCTACAATGAGCAGTTCTTC,TRBJ2-1,15,TRBV7-2,TRBD2,.
CASSRGTSGSSYEQYF,TGCGCCAGCAGCCGAGGGACTAGCGGCAGCTCCTACGAGCAGTACTTC,TRBJ2-7,16,TRBV4-3,TRBD2,.
CASSHSEWGGSYNEQFF,TGTGCCAGCAGCCATTCCGAATGGGGGGGGTCCTACAATGAGCAGTTCTTC,TRBJ2-1,17,TRBV7-2,TRBD2,few
CASSLGRFGGADTQYF,TGTGCCAGCAGCTTAGGGAGGTTTGGCGGTGCAGATACGCAGTATTTT,TRBJ2-3,16,TRBV11-1,.,once
CASSRAKETQYF,TGTGCCAGCAGCCGAGCAAAGGAGACCCAGTACTTC,TRBJ2-5,12,TRBV28,.,.
CASSSGWTSGSRNTGELFF,TGTGCCAGCAGCTCCGGTTGGACTAGCGGGAGTAGGAACACCGGGGAGCTGTTTTTT,TRBJ2-2,19,TRBV4-2,TRBD2,.
CASSLVPPGTGSYEQYF,TGCGCCAGCAGCTTGGTCCCCCCCGGGACAGGCTCCTACGAGCAGTACTTC,TRBJ2-7,17,TRBV5-1,TRBD1,.
CASSLTGGSYNEQFF,TGTGCCAGCAGCTTAACAGGGGGCTCCTACAATGAGCAGTTCTTC,TRBJ2-1,15,TRBV5-4,TRBD1,once
CATRLEGRTGELFF,TGTGCCACCCGCCTCGAGGGCCGGACCGGGGAGCTGTTTTTT,TRBJ2-2,14,TRBV2,.,.